Following are 8 T cell receptor beta chains from one sample sequenced in a study of a mutant IDH1 vaccine in newly diagnosed glioma. Produced via immunoSEQ multiplex PCR; TCRdb's table is partial and in-frame only. The table lists 30,000 to 35,000 clones, about 93% of them singletons. No antigen has been assigned to these receptors. The time point is: week 47, end of study. Alongside topical imiquimod, each dose of vaccine comprised 300 ug of mutant IDH1 20-mer peptide. The input for sequencing was PBMCs, taken from a glioma patient whose treatment included an IDH1 peptide vaccine. The receptors were sampled from a woman in her thirties or forties with glioma.

The chain is built from TRBV14 and TRBJ2-2, with D tentatively TRBD2 (5 bases). The V gene's germline CDR1 is SGHDN and CDR2 FVKESK. The CDR3 contains 16 residues. Trimming left V 4 bases short and J 6 bases short, with 18 bases between. In DNA form, the CDR3 reads TGTGCCAGCAGCCCGAGGGATTTCTGGCAGGCCGGGGAGCTGTTTTTT. Amino acid sequence: CASSPRDFWQAGELFF.

V gene TRBV4-1 combines with J gene TRBJ1-1, with D hard to call. Germline V gives CDR1 MGHRA, CDR2 YSYEKL. Trimming pared 3 bases from V and 5 bases from J, leaving 16 bases between. CDR3 length: 15 amino acids. The CDR3 region has the DNA TGCGCCAGCAGCCAGCTGCTGGCCAGCTCGACTGAAGCTTTCTTT. This codes for CASSQLLASSTEAFF.

This clone was observed a single time. This sequence joins TRBV5-5 and TRBJ1-2; no reliable D call. V was clipped by 0 bases and J by 2 bases, with 11 bases between them. The CDR3 runs 15 residues. Per the germline V gene, CDR1 is SGHKS and CDR2 is YYEKEE (reference sequence). The CDR3: CASSLAPQSNYGYTF. The CDR3 DNA reads as TGTGCCAGCAGCTTGGCCCCACAGTCGAACTATGGCTACACCTTC.

This rearrangement joins TRBV5-1 to TRBJ2-2; no definite D call. The germline V gene has CDR1 SGHRS and CDR2 YFSETQ. The CDR3 totals 15 residues. Trimming took off 0 bases at V and 6 bases at J, with 12 bases between the two ends. This CDR3 reads CASSLEGQTSGELFF. The CDR3 DNA reads as TGCGCCAGCAGCTTGGAGGGCCAAACCTCCGGGGAGCTGTTTTTT.

This clone appeared once. The chain has TRBV6-5 and TRBJ1-2, with 7 bases matching TRBD1. Germline lookup yields CDR1 MNHEY and CDR2 SVGAGI. Germline trimming cut 4 bases from V and 4 bases from J; bases unmatched to any gene: 9. The CDR3 extends over 15 amino acids. The CDR3 spells CASSSGRGRGYGYTF. CDR3 DNA: TGTGCCAGCAGTTCCGGAAGGGGGCGCGGCTATGGCTACACCTTC.

The gene calls are TRBV7-6 and TRBJ1-4; D is perhaps TRBD1 (5 bases). Germline assignment: CDR1 SGHVS and CDR2 FNYEAQ. V dropped 5 bases and J dropped 4 bases, with 11 bases sitting between them. The CDR3 is made up of 14 amino acids. The CDR3 nucleotides are TGTGCCAGCAGCCCACAGGTCCGTAATGAAAAACTGTTTTTT. Residues: CASSPQVRNEKLFF.

The chain links TRBV2 to TRBJ1-2; a possible D gene is TRBD1 (5 bases). This CDR3 has 16 amino acids. Germline assignment: CDR1 SNHLY and CDR2 FYNNEI. Trimming took 4 bases from V and 0 from J, leaving 15 bases between them. Here the CDR3 reads CASSGGETISNYGYTF. CDR3 sequence (DNA): TGTGCCAGCAGTGGGGGGGAAACAATTTCTAACTATGGCTACACCTTC.

The gene calls are TRBV2 and TRBJ1-6; D remains unclear. Germline V gene lookup returns CDR1 SNHLY and CDR2 FYNNEI. V was shortened by 8 bases and J by 0 bases, with 8 bases between the two germline ends. The CDR3 runs to 14 residues. The CDR3 DNA reads TGTGCCAGCGGTGCTGACTCCTATAATTCACCCCTCCACTTT. It codes for CASGADSYNSPLHF.